The rows below give T cell receptor beta chains drawn from one sample of a study of blood T cell repertoires in COVID-19. Data came from immunoSEQ multiplex PCR; TCRdb stores just in-frame clones and leaves some out. The table includes around 160,000 clones, around 85% detected once. The sample taken for sequencing was peripheral blood. These receptors were collected from a man aged 60-69 years with active or convalescent COVID-19. The CDR3 runs from the conserved cysteine through the conserved F or W. The order of the fields is clone size, J gene, CDR3 length, D gene, V gene, CDR3 protein, CDR3 DNA. A D gene is named only where the DNA matches it firmly. Clone size, where shown, is once, few, many, or a class for clones that have expanded.

once | TRBJ2-7 | 16 | NA | TRBV5-6 | CASSLGGSAVSYEQYF | TGTGCCAGCAGCTTGGGGGGTTCAGCGGTCTCCTACGAGCAGTACTTC
NA | TRBJ2-7 | 15 | NA | TRBV10-3 | CAISESSGVTYEQYF | TGTGCCATCAGTGAGTCATCGGGAGTAACCTACGAGCAGTACTTC
once | TRBJ1-4 | 12 | NA | TRBV20-1 | CSASRGGGGMFF | TGCAGTGCTAGTAGGGGAGGTGGGGGTATGTTTTTT
NA | TRBJ1-2 | 14 | TRBD1 | TRBV27 | CASSPGQGAYGYTF | TGTGCCAGCAGTCCTGGACAGGGAGCCTATGGCTACACCTTC
NA | TRBJ1-5 | 15 | NA | TRBV6-5 | CASKGDTSLNQPQHF | TGTGCCAGCAAGGGGGACACCTCTTTGAATCAGCCCCAGCATTTT
NA | TRBJ1-1 | 15 | NA | TRBV27 | CASGKQGPQNTEAFF | TGTGCCAGCGGGAAACAGGGACCTCAAAACACTGAAGCTTTCTTT
NA | TRBJ1-1 | 16 | NA | TRBV7-9 | CASSGDQGGGDTEAFF | TGTGCCAGCAGCGGGGACCAGGGCGGGGGAGACACTGAAGCTTTCTTT
NA | TRBJ2-3 | 12 | NA | TRBV3-1/TRBV3-2 | CASSLSRGTQYF | TGTGCCAGCAGTCTCAGCCGAGGTACGCAGTATTTT
NA | TRBJ1-5 | 15 | TRBD1 | TRBV18 | CASSEGQGSNQPQHF | TGTGCCAGCTCGGAAGGACAGGGGAGCAATCAGCCCCAGCATTTT
once | TRBJ2-2 | 16 | TRBD2 | TRBV5-4 | CASSRGLAANTGELFF | TGTGCCAGCAGCCGGGGACTAGCGGCGAACACCGGGGAGCTGTTTTTT
NA | TRBJ2-3 | 15 | NA | TRBV2 | CASSESGHYTDTQYF | TGTGCCAGCAGTGAATCAGGGCACTACACAGATACGCAGTATTTT
few | TRBJ2-7 | 16 | TRBD2 | TRBV5-1 | CASSRSLAGETYEQYF | TGCGCCAGCAGCCGATCGCTAGCGGGAGAGACCTACGAGCAGTACTTC
few | TRBJ2-1 | 14 | NA | TRBV9 | CASASSSSYNEQFF | TGTGCCAGTGCTTCCTCGAGCTCCTACAATGAGCAGTTCTTC
NA | TRBJ2-2 | 16 | TRBD2 | TRBV5-4 | CASSLMAGANTGELFF | TGTGCCAGCAGCTTAATGGCGGGGGCGAACACCGGGGAGCTGTTTTTT
few | TRBJ2-7 | 14 | NA | TRBV5-4 | CASSRQFDSYEQYF | TGTGCCAGCAGCAGACAGTTCGATTCCTACGAGCAGTACTTC
NA | TRBJ2-1 | 17 | NA | TRBV10-1 | CASSVGPGRGYYNEQFF | TGCGCCAGCAGCGTAGGACCGGGCAGGGGATACTACAATGAGCAGTTCTTC
NA | TRBJ2-7 | 15 | NA | TRBV7-2 | CASSVFVDRTYEQYF | TGTGCCAGCAGCGTATTTGTGGACAGAACCTACGAGCAGTACTTC
NA | TRBJ1-2 | 12 | TRBD1 | TRBV6-5 | CASSHRDRGYTF | TGTGCCAGCAGTCACCGGGACAGGGGCTACACCTTC
NA | TRBJ1-2 | 13 | NA | TRBV13 | CASSFTGPYGYTF | TGTGCCAGCAGCTTTACAGGGCCTTATGGCTACACCTTC
NA | TRBJ1-1 | 14 | TRBD1 | TRBV28 | CASITGQGSTEAFF | TGTGCCAGCATTACAGGACAGGGGTCCACTGAAGCTTTCTTT
NA | TRBJ2-7 | 20 | TRBD2 | TRBV6-1 | CASSEARRNSGIWAGYEQYF | TGTGCCAGCAGTGAAGCACGGCGGAATAGCGGGATTTGGGCGGGTTACGAGCAGTACTTC
NA | TRBJ1-5 | 14 | NA | TRBV7-2 | CASSSTVSNQPQHF | TGTGCCAGCAGCTCGACAGTGAGCAATCAGCCCCAGCATTTT
NA | TRBJ2-2 | 15 | TRBD1 | TRBV19 | CASSIGGQGDGELFF | TGTGCCAGTAGTATAGGGGGACAGGGCGACGGGGAGCTGTTTTTT
NA | TRBJ1-1 | 17 | TRBD1 | TRBV6-2/TRBV6-3 | CASSYSEFTGGDTEAFF | TGTGCCAGCAGTTACTCGGAATTTACAGGGGGGGACACTGAAGCTTTCTTT
once | TRBJ2-3 | 14 | TRBD1 | TRBV5-1 | CASSSGQDTDTQYF | TGCGCCAGCAGCTCGGGACAGGATACAGATACGCAGTATTTT
NA | TRBJ1-1 | 13 | NA | TRBV28 | CASSTQGFTEAFF | TGTGCCAGCAGTACGCAGGGTTTCACTGAAGCTTTCTTT
NA | TRBJ1-1 | 16 | TRBD1 | TRBV7-2 | CASSKDRGLWEVDAFF | TGTGCCAGCAGCAAGGACAGGGGGCTTTGGGAGGTTGACGCTTTCTTT
NA | TRBJ2-3 | 14 | NA | TRBV7-3 | CASSLSGRKDTQYF | TGTGCCAGCAGCTTAAGTGGCAGGAAAGATACGCAGTATTTT
few | TRBJ1-2 | 14 | NA | TRBV25-1 | CASSDSGSIYGYTF | TGTGCCAGCAGTGATAGCGGCAGTATCTATGGCTACACCTTC
NA | TRBJ2-7 | 14 | TRBD1 | TRBV27 | CASSPRRDRVGQYF | TGTGCCAGCAGCCCACGCCGGGACAGGGTCGGGCAGTACTTC
once | TRBJ1-5 | 14 | NA | TRBV28 | CASSFGRGYQPQHF | TGTGCCAGCAGTTTCGGCAGGGGTTATCAGCCCCAGCATTTT
NA | TRBJ1-1 | 14 | NA | TRBV29-1 | CSASEIVLNTEAFF | TGCAGCGCGAGTGAGATCGTTCTGAACACTGAAGCTTTCTTT
NA | TRBJ1-2 | 16 | NA | TRBV18 | CASSPVFQGSNYGYTF | TGTGCCAGCTCACCAGTTTTCCAGGGATCAAACTATGGCTACACCTTC
NA | TRBJ1-1 | 11 | NA | TRBV28 | CASSTSTEAFF | TGTGCCAGCAGTACCAGCACTGAAGCTTTCTTT
once | TRBJ2-5 | 13 | NA | TRBV5-4 | CASSRGNQETQYF | TGTGCCAGCAGCCGAGGAAACCAAGAGACCCAGTACTTC
NA | TRBJ2-3 | 12 | NA | TRBV11-2 | CASSLGSITQYF | TGTGCCAGCAGCTTAGGCTCTATAACGCAGTATTTT
NA | TRBJ1-1 | 13 | NA | TRBV12-3/TRBV12-4 | CASSLTGHTEAFF | TGTGCCAGCAGTTTAACAGGCCACACTGAAGCTTTCTTT
NA | TRBJ1-4 | 12 | NA | TRBV6-4 | CASSDNGGKLFF | TGTGCCAGCAGTGATAACGGCGGAAAACTGTTTTTT
NA | TRBJ2-1 | 15 | NA | TRBV18 | CASSQASSSYNEQFF | TGTGCCAGCTCACAAGCTAGCAGCTCCTACAATGAGCAGTTCTTC
NA | TRBJ1-2 | 13 | NA | TRBV5-1 | CASSLEGDYGYTF | TGCGCCAGCAGCTTGGAAGGGGACTATGGCTACACCTTC
NA | TRBJ1-5 | 12 | NA | TRBV28 | CASMEEDQPQHF | TGTGCCAGCATGGAAGAGGATCAGCCCCAGCATTTT
NA | TRBJ2-7 | 14 | TRBD1 | TRBV5-1 | CASNEGTGGYEQYF | TGCGCCAGCAACGAGGGGACAGGGGGCTACGAGCAGTACTTC
NA | TRBJ2-5 | 13 | TRBD1 | TRBV19 | CATKRDRGQTQYF | TGTGCCACCAAAAGGGACAGGGGTCAGACCCAGTACTTC
few | TRBJ2-7 | 16 | TRBD1 | TRBV5-1 | CASSLGPGQVSYEQYF | TGCGCCAGCAGCTTAGGTCCGGGACAGGTCTCCTACGAGCAGTACTTC
NA | TRBJ2-3 | 13 | TRBD2 | TRBV15 | CATKTSGTDTQYF | TGTGCCACCAAGACTAGCGGCACAGATACGCAGTATTTT
NA | TRBJ2-1 | 15 | NA | TRBV5-1 | CASSPGTSSYNEQFF | TGCGCCAGCAGCCCCGGGACAAGCTCCTACAATGAGCAGTTCTTC
NA | TRBJ1-2 | 15 | NA | TRBV28 | CASSQPRTELNGYTF | TGTGCCAGCAGCCAACCCAGGACAGAACTAAATGGCTACACCTTC
NA | TRBJ2-7 | 15 | TRBD2 | TRBV18 | CASSPPSGGPYEQYF | TGTGCCAGCTCACCACCTAGCGGGGGTCCCTACGAGCAGTACTTC
NA | TRBJ2-7 | 15 | NA | TRBV27 | CASSFVPSGDYEQYF | TGTGCCAGCAGTTTCGTACCCTCGGGGGACTACGAGCAGTACTTC
NA | TRBJ2-2 | 14 | NA | TRBV9 | CASSVRGNTGELFF | TGTGCCAGCAGCGTAAGGGGGAACACCGGGGAGCTGTTTTTT
NA | TRBJ2-7 | 15 | NA | TRBV2 | CASSASGYGYHEQYF | TGTGCCAGCAGTGCTTCGGGGTATGGGTACCACGAGCAGTACTTC
NA | TRBJ2-7 | 15 | TRBD2 | TRBV19 | CASSNSQRGTYEQYF | TGTGCCAGTAGTAATTCCCAGCGGGGTACCTACGAGCAGTACTTC
NA | TRBJ1-1 | 15 | NA | TRBV6-5 | CASRAIYRSNTEAFF | TGTGCCAGCAGAGCTATCTACAGGAGTAACACTGAAGCTTTCTTT
NA | TRBJ1-1 | 15 | NA | TRBV3-1/TRBV3-2 | CASSQDSGLNTEAFF | TGTGCCAGCAGCCAAGACTCAGGGCTTAACACTGAAGCTTTCTTT
NA | TRBJ1-4 | 15 | TRBD1 | TRBV28 | CASTPGGTANEKLFF | TGTGCCAGCACCCCTGGGGGGACAGCTAATGAAAAACTGTTTTTT
once | TRBJ1-1 | 15 | NA | TRBV19 | CASSIVGTVNTEAFF | TGTGCCAGTAGTATAGTGGGTACAGTGAACACTGAAGCTTTCTTT
once | TRBJ1-2 | 12 | NA | TRBV29-1 | CSVEDRNYGYTF | TGCAGCGTTGAGGACAGAAACTATGGCTACACCTTC
NA | TRBJ1-1 | 15 | TRBD1 | TRBV6-6 | CASSYSGGADTEAFF | TGTGCCAGCAGTTATTCAGGGGGCGCCGACACTGAAGCTTTCTTT
NA | TRBJ2-5 | 14 | TRBD2 | TRBV19 | CASRERAGGETQYF | TGTGCCAGTAGAGAACGAGCGGGGGGGGAGACCCAGTACTTC